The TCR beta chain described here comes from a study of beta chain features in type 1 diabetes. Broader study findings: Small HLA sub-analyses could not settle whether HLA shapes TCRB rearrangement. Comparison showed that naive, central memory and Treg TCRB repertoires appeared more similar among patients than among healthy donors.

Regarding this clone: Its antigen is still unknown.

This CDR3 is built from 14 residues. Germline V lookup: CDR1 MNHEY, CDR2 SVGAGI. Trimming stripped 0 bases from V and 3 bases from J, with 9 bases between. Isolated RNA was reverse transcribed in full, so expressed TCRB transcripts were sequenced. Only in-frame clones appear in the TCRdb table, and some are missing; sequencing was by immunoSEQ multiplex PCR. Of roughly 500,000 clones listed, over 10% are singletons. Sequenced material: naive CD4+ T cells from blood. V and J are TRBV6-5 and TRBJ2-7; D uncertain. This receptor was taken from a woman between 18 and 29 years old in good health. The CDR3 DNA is TGTGCCAGCAGTTACTCGGTACCTGGCTACGAGCAGTACTTC. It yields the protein CASSYSVPGYEQYF.